One sample yielded the 20 T cell receptor beta chains listed below, sequenced in a study of cytomegalovirus exposure and HLA in healthy donors. Primers included in the PCR were 60 Vbeta and 13 Jbeta primers. Using immunoSEQ multiplex PCR, the repertoire was profiled, and TCRdb retains in-frame clones only, with some absent. This repertoire includes fewer than 85,000 clones. Sequenced input: PBMCs. These receptors were obtained from a female donor in good health and CMV-seropositive.

CDR3 residues: CASSQTRVEQYF. The CDR3 DNA reads as TGTGCCAGCAGCCAGACCAGGGTCGAGCAGTACTTC. The genes are TRBV7-4 and TRBJ2-7, with a weak D call TRBD1 (5 bases). Trimming removed 5 bases at V and 6 bases at J, with 11 bases between. Germline V lookup: CDR1 SGHVT, CDR2 SQSDAQ. This CDR3 is built from 12 residues.

The chain couples TRBV30 to TRBJ2-3, with 9 bases lining up with TRBD2. The CDR3 covers 19 residues. V shed 0 bases, J shed 6 bases, and the junction held 19 bases outside the gene matches. Germline V gives CDR1 GTSNPN, CDR2 SVGIG (reference sequence). CDR3 nucleotide sequence: TGTGCCTGGAGTGTACTAAGCCCCCCTAGCGGGGCCGGCGTGGATACGCAGTATTTT. Its translation is CAWSVLSPPSGAGVDTQYF. Full variable domain (outside the CDR3, taken from reference TRBV30 and TRBJ2-3): SQTIHQWPATLVQPVGSPLSLECTVEGTSNPNLYWYRQAAGRGLQLLFYSVGIGQISSEVPQNLSASRPQDRQFILSSKKLLLSDSGFYLCAWSVLSPPSGAGVDTQYFGPGTRLTVL.

V gene TRBV11-2 combines with J gene TRBJ1-4; 10 nucleotides align to TRBD1. From germline, CDR1 is SGHAT and CDR2 FQNNGV. The CDR3 has 14 amino acids. Germline trimming cut 7 bases from V and 7 bases from J; bases unmatched to any gene: 6. In DNA form, the CDR3 reads TGTGCCAGCACCGCGACAGGGGGCATTGAAAAACTGTTTTTT. This translates into CASTATGGIEKLFF.

V usage is TRBV9 and J usage is TRBJ2-7; 10 nucleotides match TRBD1. Germline CDR1 SGDLS, CDR2 YYNGEE. Trimming cost V 5 bases and J 3 bases; bases outside gene matches: 11. The CDR3 is 16 residues long. CDR3 bases: TGTGCCAGCAGTTATCAAGCGGGACAGGGGATCTACGAGCAGTACTTC. Its protein is CASSYQAGQGIYEQYF.

The rearrangement uses TRBV7-6 and TRBJ1-4, with 7 bases matching TRBD1. This CDR3 comprises 15 residues. CDR1 and CDR2 (germline): SGHVS, FNYEAQ. V shed 0 bases and J 8 bases; nucleotides not matched to a gene: 6. The CDR3 region is CASSLAGQGVEKLFF. The CDR3 nucleotides are TGTGCCAGCAGCTTAGCGGGGCAGGGGGTGGAAAAACTGTTTTTT.

V is TRBV6-6 and J is TRBJ2-5; 15 bases align to TRBD2. This CDR3 has 16 amino acids. Germline CDR1 reads MNHNY; CDR2 reads SVGAGI (reference sequence). After removal of 6 bases from V and 2 bases from J, the junction contained 4 bases not matched to a gene. CDR3 protein: CASSRGLAGGQETQYF. CDR3 bases: TGTGCCAGCAGCCGAGGACTAGCGGGAGGGCAAGAGACCCAGTACTTC.

The chain uses TRBV10-2 and TRBJ1-1; D is uncertain. Trimming cost V 2 bases and J 1 base, with 11 bases left between them. The length of the CDR3 is 15 residues. From germline, CDR1 is WSHSY and CDR2 SAAADI. CDR3 protein: CASSEVGGPNTEAFF. The CDR3 nucleotides read TGCGCCAGCAGTGAGGTTGGCGGTCCGAACACTGAAGCTTTCTTT.

This chain joins TRBV6-5 and TRBJ1-3; 7 nucleotides agree with TRBD1. V shed 6 bases and J 1 base; nucleotides not matched to a gene: 6. The CDR3 is 15 residues long. The germline CDR1 and CDR2 sequences are MNHEY and SVGAGI. This CDR3 reads CASRGDRESGNTIYF. CDR3 nucleotide sequence: TGTGCCAGCAGGGGAGACAGGGAATCTGGAAACACCATATATTTT.

Here the CDR3 reads CASSLTTSGRAYEQFF. DNA for the CDR3: TGCGCCAGCAGCCTAACAACTAGCGGGAGGGCGTATGAGCAGTTCTTC. The V gene is TRBV4-1, the J gene TRBJ2-1, with 13 bases fitting TRBD2. The V gene's germline CDR1 is MGHRA and CDR2 YSYEKL. The CDR3 totals 16 residues. Losses at the gene ends were 4 bases for V and 8 bases for J; bases not matched to a gene: 8.

The chain employs TRBV6-6 and TRBJ2-7, with TRBD1 matching over 8 bases. Germline-derived CDR1 and CDR2 are MNHNY and SVGAGI (reference sequence). The CDR3 consists of 15 residues. With 2 bases clipped from V and 6 bases from J, the junction kept 9 bases outside the gene matches. CDR3 DNA sequence: TGTGCCAGCAGTTACCCTGGACAGGGTGGTGGCGAGCAGTACTTC. Translated, it gives CASSYPGQGGGEQYF.

The chain employs TRBV6-5 and TRBJ2-7; tentative D call: TRBD1 (6 bases). The V end was cut by 0 bases, the J end by 3 bases, with 12 bases between. This CDR3 region has 15 residues. Germline V gene sequence: CDR1 MNHEY, CDR2 SVGAGI. The CDR3 DNA reads as TGTGCCAGCAGTTACTCGTCACAGGGTCTCTACGAGCAGTACTTC. This sequence encodes CASSYSSQGLYEQYF.

The chain combines TRBV6-1 with TRBJ1-5; TRBD1 aligns across 9 bases. V shed 7 bases and J 7 bases; nucleotides not matched to a gene: 11. Germline V gene data show CDR1 as MNHNS and CDR2 as SASEGT. The CDR3 loop spans 15 amino acids. CDR3 nucleotide sequence: TGTGCCAGCAACGGACAGGGGACTTCGGGGCAGCCCCAGCATTTT. Protein sequence: CASNGQGTSGQPQHF.

The rearrangement uses TRBV6-1 and TRBJ2-5, with D possibly TRBD2 on 6 matching bases. The CDR3 runs 13 residues. Trimming removed 2 bases at V and 7 bases at J, with 11 bases between. CDR1 is MNHNS and CDR2 is SASEGT in the germline V gene. For the CDR3, the DNA is TGTGCCAGCAGTGAATTTGGGGGAGGGACCCAGTACTTC. This translates into CASSEFGGGTQYF.

The J gene is TRBJ1-1, the V gene TRBV27; D uncertain. The CDR3 totals 13 residues. V was cut by 2 bases and J by 1 base, with 5 bases left in between. The germline V gene has CDR1 MNHEY and CDR2 SMNVEV (reference sequence). For the CDR3, the DNA is TGTGCCAGCAGTTTAACAGAGAACACTGAAGCTTTCTTT. It specifies CASSLTENTEAFF.

V gene TRBV5-4 combines with J gene TRBJ1-2; 7 positions match TRBD1. Germline CDR1 is SGHNT and CDR2 is YYREEE (reference sequence). V shed 4 bases and J 2 bases; nucleotides not matched to a gene: 8. CDR3 length: 15 amino acids. In DNA form, the CDR3 reads TGTGCCAGCAGCAAATCTACAGGGGAGAACTATGGCTACACCTTC. It codes for CASSKSTGENYGYTF.

The chain is built from TRBV5-4 and TRBJ2-5; 8 nucleotides agree with TRBD1. The germline V gene encodes CDR1 SGHNT and CDR2 YYREEE (reference sequence). The CDR3 extends over 14 amino acids. V was clipped by 4 bases and J by 4 bases; unmatched bases: 6. The CDR3 is CASSRQGAGETQYF. CDR3 sequence (DNA): TGTGCCAGCAGCCGTCAGGGGGCGGGAGAGACCCAGTACTTC.

The chain links TRBV14 to TRBJ1-2, with D perhaps TRBD1 (5 bases). Germline V gene lookup returns CDR1 SGHDN and CDR2 FVKESK. With 3 bases removed from V and 6 bases from J, the gap between germline ends came to 11 bases. This CDR3 region has 13 residues. The CDR3 protein is CASSHDSTNGYTF. DNA of the CDR3: TGTGCCAGCAGCCATGACAGTACCAATGGCTACACCTTC.

As regards this clone: Other DNA sequences from this sample encode an identical CDR3 as well. The V gene is TRBV5-1, the J gene TRBJ2-3; D is uncertain. Germline CDR1 SGHRS, CDR2 YFSETQ. The CDR3 has 15 amino acids. V gave up 0 bases and J gave up 0 bases, with 8 bases separating them. CDR3 DNA: TGCGCCAGCAGCTTGGATGGCGGTAGCACAGATACGCAGTATTTT. Translation gives CASSLDGGSTDTQYF.

This chain uses TRBV7-9 with TRBJ1-1; 7 bases align to TRBD1. Per the germline V gene, CDR1 is SEHNR and CDR2 is FQNEAQ (reference sequence). Trimming at V came to 3 bases and at J to 1 base, leaving 5 bases not matched to a gene. CDR3 size: 15 residues. The CDR3 region is CASSFPGTENTEAFF. The CDR3, as DNA: TGTGCCAGCAGCTTCCCGGGGACAGAGAACACTGAAGCTTTCTTT.

The genes are TRBV4-1 and TRBJ2-1; 8 bases map to TRBD2. From germline, CDR1 is MGHRA and CDR2 YSYEKL. After removal of 0 bases from V and 8 bases from J, the junction contained 9 bases not matched to a gene. CDR3 length equals 16 residues. CDR3 amino acids: CASSQERSGSFDEQFF. The CDR3, as DNA: TGCGCCAGCAGCCAAGAACGCAGCGGGAGTTTCGATGAGCAGTTCTTC.